Following are 20 T cell receptor beta chains from one sample sequenced in a study of PD-1 blockade in mismatch repair-deficient tumors. TCRdb's table, derived via immunoSEQ multiplex PCR, lists solely in-frame clones and lacks some. The top ten hold around 4.7% of the sample, which has approximately 110,000 clones, 60% to 85% seen once. Sequenced material: peripheral blood, taken 60 weeks after starting pembrolizumab. Receptor source: an adult with mismatch repair-deficient cancer.

The rearrangement links TRBV28 to TRBJ2-7; D is unclear. The CDR3 sequence is 16 residues long. The V gene lost 3 bases and the J gene lost 3 bases, with 18 bases spanning the gap. The germline gives CDR1 MDHEN, CDR2 SYDVKM. CDR3 in DNA: TGTGCCAGCAGTTTCTTTACACGGAGAAGACACTACGAGCAGTACTTC. Protein: CASSFFTRRRHYEQYF.

V is TRBV7-6 and J is TRBJ2-5; TRBD2 aligns across 8 bases. Per the germline V gene, CDR1 is SGHVS and CDR2 is FNYEAQ. With 4 bases clipped from V and 2 bases from J, the junction kept 6 bases outside the gene matches. The CDR3 is made up of 15 amino acids. The CDR3 coding sequence is TGTGCCAGCAGCTATAGCGGGAAGGATCAAGAGACCCAGTACTTC. Protein: CASSYSGKDQETQYF.

The table lists this clone with a count of one. The V and J genes are TRBV9 and TRBJ2-1; 13 nucleotides match TRBD2. The germline V gene encodes CDR1 SGDLS and CDR2 YYNGEE. V lost 4 bases, J lost 3 bases, and 7 bases stayed unmatched. The CDR3 contains 17 residues. As DNA, the CDR3 is TGTGCCAGCAGCACCGGACTAGCGGGAGTTGTCTACAATGAGCAGTTCTTC. It encodes CASSTGLAGVVYNEQFF.

V usage is TRBV7-3 and J usage is TRBJ2-2; tentatively, D is TRBD2 (6 bases). Germline V gene lookup returns CDR1 SGHTA and CDR2 FQGTGA. This CDR3 has 15 residues. V was clipped by 4 bases and J by 4 bases, with 13 bases between them. Here the CDR3 reads CASSSGTVPTGELFF. DNA of the CDR3: TGTGCCAGCAGCTCTGGGACTGTCCCCACCGGGGAGCTGTTTTTT.

This clone was detected once. J is TRBJ2-1 and V is TRBV7-8; 10 positions agree with TRBD2. V lost 2 bases, J lost 7 bases, and 5 bases stayed unmatched. The CDR3 spans 15 residues. In germline, CDR1 is SGHVS, CDR2 FQNEAQ. CDR3: CASSLPLAGKNEQFF. The CDR3, as DNA: TGTGCCAGCAGCTTACCACTAGCGGGGAAGAATGAGCAGTTCTTC.

The table lists this clone with a few counts. This chain connects TRBV5-4 to TRBJ2-1; unclear D gene. Germline CDR1 and CDR2: SGHNT and YYREEE (reference sequence). This CDR3 comprises 14 residues. V lost 5 bases, J lost 5 bases, and 14 bases lay in between. CDR3 coding DNA: TGTGCCAGCAGTTCTGATTTGGGTAACAATGAGCAGTTCTTC. Amino acid sequence: CASSSDLGNNEQFF. Complete variable domain (other parts from reference TRBV5-4 and TRBJ2-1): ETGVTQSPTHLIKTRGQQVTLRCSSQSGHNTVSWYQQALGQGPQFIFQYYREEENGRGNFPPRFSGLQFPNYSSELNVNALELDDSALYLCASSSDLGNNEQFFGPGTRLTVL.

The chain uses TRBV7-6 and TRBJ1-1; D unresolved. Germline V lookup: CDR1 SGHVS, CDR2 FNYEAQ. Between the trimmed V and J ends, which lost 1 base and 1 base, there was a span of 4 bases. The CDR3 sequence is 13 residues long. The CDR3 DNA reads as TGTGCCAGCAGCTTAGACAGGAACACTGAAGCTTTCTTT. Residues: CASSLDRNTEAFF.

The chain couples TRBV18 to TRBJ2-5, with D possibly being TRBD1 or TRBD2 (5 bases each). CDR3 length: 16 residues. Per the germline V gene, CDR1 is KGHSH and CDR2 is LQKENI. V lost 1 base and J 1 base, leaving 13 bases between the germline ends. CDR3 region: CASSPLGTAPQETQYF. CDR3 bases: TGTGCCAGCTCACCACTAGGGACGGCACCCCAAGAGACCCAGTACTTC.

The chain is built from TRBV30 and TRBJ1-5; D possibly corresponds to TRBD1 (5 bases). This CDR3 is 14 amino acids long. V was cut by 3 bases and J by 7 bases, with 16 bases left in between. The germline gives CDR1 GTSNPN, CDR2 SVGIG (reference sequence). For the CDR3, the DNA is TGTGCCTGGAGCGAGGGACTCCTAGAGCAGCCCCAGCATTTT. It yields the protein CAWSEGLLEQPQHF.

The genes are TRBV15 and TRBJ1-2; a weak D match, TRBD1 (6 bases). Germline V gene sequence: CDR1 LNHNV, CDR2 YYDKDF (reference sequence). The CDR3 totals 14 residues. V was pared by 2 bases and J by 2 bases, with 9 bases between. The CDR3 reads CATSRTDRNYGYTF. In nucleotides, the CDR3 is TGTGCCACCAGCAGAACTGACAGGAACTATGGCTACACCTTC. The variable domain in full, with the rest retrieved from reference TRBV15 and TRBJ1-2, is DAMVIQNPRYQVTQFGKPVTLSCSQTLNHNVMYWYQQKSSQAPKLLFHYYDKDFNNEADTPDNFQSRRPNTSFCFLDIRSPGLGDTAMYLCATSRTDRNYGYTFGSGTRLTVV.

V usage is TRBV11-2 and J usage is TRBJ2-1, with no clear D. The V gene lost 0 bases and the J gene lost 9 bases, with 6 bases spanning the gap. The CDR3 is 12 amino acids. Germline CDR1 reads SGHAT; CDR2 reads FQNNGV. The DNA for the CDR3 is TGTGCCAGCAGCTTAGAGGTGGTTGAGCAGTTCTTC. The encoded protein is CASSLEVVEQFF.

The V gene is TRBV6-6, the J gene TRBJ1-6; 11 bases are a match to TRBD1. V shed 3 bases, J shed 7 bases, and the junction held 2 bases outside the gene matches. Germline loops: CDR1 MNHNY, CDR2 SVGAGI (reference sequence). The CDR3 is made up of 15 amino acids. CDR3 region: CASSYGTGGNSPLHF. The CDR3 DNA reads as TGTGCCAGCAGTTATGGGACAGGGGGGAATTCACCCCTCCACTTT.

This CDR3 reads CASSFPSGSRNEQFF. For the CDR3, the DNA is TGTGCCAGCAGCTTCCCTAGCGGGAGCAGGAATGAGCAGTTCTTC. V is TRBV7-2 and J is TRBJ2-1; 10 nucleotides match TRBD2. J lost 7 bases, V lost 3 bases, and 6 bases had no gene match. Germline V lookup: CDR1 SGHTA, CDR2 FQGNSA. The CDR3 covers 15 residues.

This clone was seen a handful of times. The chain uses TRBV9 and TRBJ2-2; D tentatively fits TRBD1 or TRBD2 (5 bases each). V was pared by 0 bases and J by 4 bases, with 7 bases between. The CDR3 totals 14 residues. Germline CDR1 reads SGDLS; CDR2 reads YYNGEE. The CDR3 loop is CASSVEGTTGELFF. The CDR3 DNA reads TGTGCCAGCAGCGTAGAAGGGACCACCGGGGAGCTGTTTTTT.

The chain uses TRBV18 and TRBJ2-5; 11 nucleotides align to TRBD2. This CDR3 is 15 amino acids long. Looked up from germline, CDR1 is KGHSH and CDR2 is LQKENI. V was clipped by 2 bases and J by 4 bases; unmatched bases: 3. For the CDR3, the DNA is TGTGCCAGCTCACCAAGCCTAGCGGGAGGAGAGACCCAGTACTTC. Translating it yields CASSPSLAGGETQYF.

The chain has TRBV19 and TRBJ1-1, with 7 bases that match TRBD1. The germline V gene encodes CDR1 LNHDA and CDR2 SQIVND (reference sequence). V gave up 3 bases and J gave up 4 bases; unmatched junction bases: 5. The CDR3 has 14 residues. The CDR3 coding sequence is TGTGCCAGTAGTATTGACAGGGTTGTCACTGAAGCTTTCTTT. Translated: CASSIDRVVTEAFF.

This chain links TRBV27 with TRBJ2-3; D is ambiguous. Germline values: CDR1 MNHEY, CDR2 SMNVEV (reference sequence). This CDR3 is 14 amino acids long. Trimming took 3 bases from V and 1 from J, leaving 8 bases between them. Written as DNA, the CDR3 is TGTGCCAGCAGTTTCGGAACTCGCACAGATACGCAGTATTTT. Translated: CASSFGTRTDTQYF.

This chain uses TRBV7-3 with TRBJ1-2; D is undetermined. The ends were cut back, 5 bases at V and 2 bases at J, with 9 bases in the middle. The CDR3 extends over 13 amino acids. The V gene's germline CDR1 is SGHTA and CDR2 FQGTGA. CDR3 coding DNA: TGTGCCAGCAGCACTCAGCAGAACTATGGCTACACCTTC. Translated: CASSTQQNYGYTF.

This chain links TRBV5-6 with TRBJ1-2; D ambiguous. Between the trimmed V and J ends, which lost 4 bases and 0 bases, there was a span of 10 bases. This CDR3 spans 14 amino acids. Per germline, CDR1 SGHDT and CDR2 YYEEEE. CDR3 protein: CASSPGTTNYGYTF. The CDR3 DNA sequence: TGTGCCAGCAGCCCGGGTACCACTAACTATGGCTACACCTTC.

V usage is TRBV11-2 and J usage is TRBJ2-2; D unclear. With 2 bases removed from V and 3 bases from J, the gap between germline ends came to 22 bases. Looked up from germline, CDR1 is SGHAT and CDR2 is FQNNGV. The CDR3 covers 19 residues. The CDR3 here is CASSLYFRVARTDTGELFF. The CDR3 DNA sequence: TGTGCCAGCAGCTTATATTTCCGGGTCGCACGGACGGACACCGGGGAGCTGTTTTTT.